This T cell receptor beta chain was documented in a study of cytotoxic CD8 clonotypes in ibrutinib-treated CLL (dated by TCRdb to the early 2020s). For the wider study: The cohort had about a dozen relapsed/refractory and roughly 14 treatment-naive patients; fewer than 18 were IGHV unmutated. An average of approximately 260,000 productive templates and 80,000 to 95,000 productive rearrangements was obtained per sample. Cryopreserved peripheral blood mononuclear cells were collected before treatment, at response, and at either disease progression or sustained remission. Every sample from remission and from progressive disease was obtained while the patients were still on ibrutinib. Samples at response were collected after a median of about twelve months of treatment, with a range of roughly 6 to 40 months. Of the approximately 87 people in the trial, 25 to 30 had longitudinal samples available. Partial responses were observed in about 25 patients and complete responses in 2; after a median follow-up of 68 months, remission was maintained in 14 patients and progression was observed in about twelve.

The germline V and J ends show losses of 6 bases and 9 bases respectively, and no gene match explains 11 bases of the junction. The CDR3 contains 14 residues, cysteine and phenylalanine counted. Here the CDR3 DNA is all that survives: 42 bases in frame from base 1. Looking up the germline V gene yields CDR1 SNHLY and CDR2 FYNNEI. This specimen's time point label, interpreted: around 25 months on ibrutinib. For TCR beta library preparation, about 1.8 micrograms of genomic DNA were isolated from cryopreserved PBMCs. Longitudinal blood samples from CLL patients receiving ibrutinib monotherapy were subjected to high-throughput TCR beta sequencing. The patients took part in an open-label, single-center phase 2 trial of ibrutinib monotherapy. Each clonotype received, on average, around 10x coverage in deep resolution sequencing performed on a MiSeq, where the target depth lay between 1 in 1 million and 1 in 200,000 T cells. TCR beta libraries were generated with the immunoSEQ hsTCRB Kit. The original pipeline was this. Data were analyzed with ImmunoSEQ Data Assistant and ImmunoSEQ Analyzer, with V, D and J genes assigned per IMGT definitions. Clonality was computed as one minus normalized Shannon entropy of productive rearrangement frequencies, ranging from 0 to 1. Only overrepresented clonotypes making up at least 0.05% of the repertoire of each patient were included in the public clonotype analysis. About a dozen repertoires from age-matched healthy donors, obtained from immuneACCESS, served as clonality controls. As stored in TCRdb, this immuneACCESS dataset retains in-frame rearrangements with V and J assigned. A fraction of the clones does not appear; measured against another copy, unresolved V genes explain less than half of the discrepancy, and the remainder lacks a known reason. That table is the source of V, J and clone size, and D and trimming were worked out from the DNA. The sample table records about 130,000 clones; approximately 85% of these occur just once. Roughly 2% of the sample rests with the top ten.

Points the paper makes about the study in general: Public clonotypes were found to be uncommon and were observed to contract or remain stable during treatment; the increase in clonality was shown to reflect expansion of private clonotypes at ibrutinib response. Sampling times were not matched between sustained-remission and progressing patients, and lymph node repertoires were not studied. Baseline clonality was found to be higher than that of age-matched healthy donors and was strongly correlated with circulating CD8+ T-cell counts. Clonality rose at ibrutinib response, remained stable during sustained remission, and dropped back toward baseline at progression.

Comments on this clone: This receptor's antigen is unknown. Base qualities are not provided; no much larger clone lies one nucleotide away.

The sequence came from a human donor with chronic lymphocytic leukemia. The sample was PBMCs, taken after 24 months of ibrutinib treatment. Rearrangement joined TRBV2 to TRBJ1-2, and TRBD1 matches 9 of the central bases. The sequenced DNA is TGTGCCAGCAGCGCTAGGGGACAGGGAAGGCGCTACACCTTC. Protein translation: CASSARGQGRRYTF.